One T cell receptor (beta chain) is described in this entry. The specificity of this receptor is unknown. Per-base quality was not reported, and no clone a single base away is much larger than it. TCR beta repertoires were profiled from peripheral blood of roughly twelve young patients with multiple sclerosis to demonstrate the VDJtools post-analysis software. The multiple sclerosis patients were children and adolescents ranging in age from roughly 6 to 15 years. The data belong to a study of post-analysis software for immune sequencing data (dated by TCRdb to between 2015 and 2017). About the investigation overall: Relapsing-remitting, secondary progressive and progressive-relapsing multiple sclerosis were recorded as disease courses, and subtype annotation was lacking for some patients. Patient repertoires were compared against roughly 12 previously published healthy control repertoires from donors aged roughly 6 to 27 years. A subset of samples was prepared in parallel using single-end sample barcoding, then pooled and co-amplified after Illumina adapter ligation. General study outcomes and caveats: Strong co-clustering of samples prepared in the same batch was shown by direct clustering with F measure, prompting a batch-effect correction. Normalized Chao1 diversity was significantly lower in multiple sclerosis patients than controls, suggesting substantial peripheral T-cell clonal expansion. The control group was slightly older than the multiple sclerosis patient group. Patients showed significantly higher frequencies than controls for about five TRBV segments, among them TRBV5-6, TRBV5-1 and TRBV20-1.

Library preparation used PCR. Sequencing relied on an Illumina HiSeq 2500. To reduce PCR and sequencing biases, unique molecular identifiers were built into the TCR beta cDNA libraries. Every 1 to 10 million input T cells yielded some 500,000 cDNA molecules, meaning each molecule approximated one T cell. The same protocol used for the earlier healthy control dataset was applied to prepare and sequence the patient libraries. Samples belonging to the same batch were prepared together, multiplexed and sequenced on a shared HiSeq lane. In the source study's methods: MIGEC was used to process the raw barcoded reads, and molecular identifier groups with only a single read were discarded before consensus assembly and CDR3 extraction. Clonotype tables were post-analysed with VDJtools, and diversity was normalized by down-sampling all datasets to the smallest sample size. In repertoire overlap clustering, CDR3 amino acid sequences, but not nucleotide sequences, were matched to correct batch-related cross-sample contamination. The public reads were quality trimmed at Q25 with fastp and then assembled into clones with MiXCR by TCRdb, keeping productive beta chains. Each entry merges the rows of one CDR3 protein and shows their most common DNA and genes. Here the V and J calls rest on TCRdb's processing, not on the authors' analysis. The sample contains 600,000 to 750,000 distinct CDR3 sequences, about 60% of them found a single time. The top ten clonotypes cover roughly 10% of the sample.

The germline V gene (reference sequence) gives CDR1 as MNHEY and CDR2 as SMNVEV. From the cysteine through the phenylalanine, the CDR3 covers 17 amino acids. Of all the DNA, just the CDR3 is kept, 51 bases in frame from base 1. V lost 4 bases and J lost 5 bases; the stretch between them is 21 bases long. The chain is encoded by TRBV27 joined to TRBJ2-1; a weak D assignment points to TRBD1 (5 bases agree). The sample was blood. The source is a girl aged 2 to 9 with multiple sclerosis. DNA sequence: TGTGCCAGCAGTTCCCCCGACAGCTACACCCGTAACAATGAGCAGTTCTTC. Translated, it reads CASSSPDSYTRNNEQFF.